These T cell receptor beta chains were read from a single sample in a study of T cells in Graves' hyperthyroidism and ophthalmopathy. MiXCR was run by TCRdb on the multiplex PCR reads, yielding one entry per CDR3 protein. This table holds about 380,000 distinct CDR3 sequences, 15% to 20% found once. The sequencing sample was made of blood. These receptors were collected from a young man with Graves' ophthalmopathy. Both conserved end residues are part of each CDR3. The D gene is left open where the match is weak. Clone size is shown for a subset of rows, as once, few, many or a class of expanded clone.

CDR3 protein	CDR3 DNA	D gene	V gene	J gene	clone size
CASSSGQGANTGELFF	TGTGCCAGCAGCTCCGGACAGGGGGCTAACACCGGGGAGCTGTTTTTT	TRBD1	TRBV7-9	TRBJ2-2	many
CASSTSGTTYEQYF	TGTGCCAGCAGTACCTCCGGGACTACTTACGAGCAGTACTTC	TRBD2	TRBV6-1	TRBJ2-7	few
CASSPRGGYTDTQYF	TGTGCCAGCAGCCCTCGGGGGGGCTACACAGATACGCAGTATTTT	TRBD2	TRBV3-1	TRBJ2-3	many
CAISESNGFYKQYF	TGTGCCATCAGTGAGTCTAACGGATTCTACAAGCAGTACTTC	.	TRBV10-3	TRBJ2-7	.
CASIPQGAYGTDTQYF	TGTGCCAGCATCCCCCAAGGGGCTTACGGCACAGATACGCAGTATTTT	.	TRBV7-8	TRBJ2-3	few
CASSQRDKNTEAFF	TGTGCCAGCAGCCAGAGGGACAAGAACACTGAAGCTTTCTTT	.	TRBV11-2	TRBJ1-1	few
CASSPGQGGIDYEQYF	TGTGCCAGCAGCCCTGGACAGGGAGGGATAGACTACGAGCAGTACTTC	.	TRBV7-9	TRBJ2-7	many
CASSLLAGRETQYF	TGTGCCAGCAGTCTTCTAGCGGGGCGGGAGACCCAGTACTTC	TRBD2	TRBV12-3/TRBV12-4	TRBJ2-5	many
CASSTRDRPNYGYTF	TGTGCCAGTAGTACCCGGGACAGGCCTAACTATGGCTACACCTTC	TRBD1	TRBV19	TRBJ1-2	few
CASSFGTGYGYTF	TGTGCCAGCAGCTTTGGGACAGGGTATGGCTACACCTTC	TRBD1	TRBV7-9	TRBJ1-2	many
CSASPLRDREGEQYF	TGCAGTGCTAGCCCGCTCCGGGACAGGGAAGGCGAGCAGTACTTC	TRBD1	TRBV20-1	TRBJ2-7	many
CASSPRDRTYNEQFF	TGTGCCAGCAGTCCCCGGGACAGGACATACAATGAGCAGTTCTTC	TRBD1	TRBV12-3/TRBV12-4	TRBJ2-1	.
CSARDLGLDEQFF	TGCAGTGCTAGAGATCTAGGGTTGGATGAGCAGTTCTTC	.	TRBV20-1	TRBJ2-1	many
CASSESPSGRQETQYF	TGTGCCAGCAGTGAATCCCCTAGCGGGAGACAAGAGACCCAGTACTTC	TRBD2	TRBV2	TRBJ2-5	many
CASSRGRQGRTPGSCFF	.	.	TRBV7-9	TRBJ2-2	.
CSARDQGKNTEAFF	TGCAGTGCTAGAGATCAGGGGAAAAACACTGAAGCTTTCTTT	.	TRBV20-1	TRBJ1-1	many